This T cell receptor (beta chain) was recorded in a study of T cell responses to AZD1222 COVID-19 vaccine. Study-level points and caveats: There were vaccine-associated CD4 TCRs across spike, dominant at 160-218 and 743-854.

The CDR3 spans 15 residues. The V and J ends lost 1 base and 4 bases respectively, with 14 bases between them. From germline, CDR1 is SGHRS and CDR2 YFSETQ. Remarks on this clone: The antigen is undetermined.

The table came from immunoSEQ multiplex PCR; TCRdb's copy has only in-frame clones and leaves some out. The table records 80,000 to 100,000 clones, about nine tenths of them present only once. The source of this sequence is an adult who received the AZD1222 COVID-19 vaccine. The sequenced sample was peripheral blood, obtained 28 days after the second AZD1222 dose. The chain links TRBV5-1 to TRBJ1-1; D gene ambiguous. The CDR3 DNA is TGCGCCAGCAGCTTGAACCCCCTTGTGGGCACTGAAGCTTTCTTT. It codes for CASSLNPLVGTEAFF.